The clone carrying this TCR beta chain was picked up a small number of times. Antigen unknown. This specimen belongs to a study of T cell repertoires in cytomegalovirus infection. Study information: Public TCR beta signatures marked donors with CMV infection and the matching HLA.

The study, taken as a whole, reports: Predominance within the ex vivo response was attributable to HLA-C-restricted CMV-specific TCR beta clonotypes. Based on cumulative public TCR beta family frequency, carriers of CMV plus the relevant HLA were identified.

Via MiXCR, TCRdb re-called the reads, giving one row per CDR3 protein. The table includes under 300,000 distinct CDR3 sequences, over 15% detected once. V was clipped by 0 bases and J by 5 bases, with 5 bases between them. The germline V gene encodes CDR1 MGHRA and CDR2 YSYEKL. The CDR3 contains 14 residues. The chain recombines TRBV4-1 with TRBJ1-6; D not resolved. This TCR was recovered from a human donor in good health (CMV status not recorded). Some clones in this sample may be carry-over from other donors' samples. The material sequenced was CD8+ T cells from PBMCs. CDR3 residues: CASSQEANNSPLHF. CDR3 in DNA: TGCGCCAGCAGCCAAGAAGCAAATAATTCACCCCTCCACTTT.